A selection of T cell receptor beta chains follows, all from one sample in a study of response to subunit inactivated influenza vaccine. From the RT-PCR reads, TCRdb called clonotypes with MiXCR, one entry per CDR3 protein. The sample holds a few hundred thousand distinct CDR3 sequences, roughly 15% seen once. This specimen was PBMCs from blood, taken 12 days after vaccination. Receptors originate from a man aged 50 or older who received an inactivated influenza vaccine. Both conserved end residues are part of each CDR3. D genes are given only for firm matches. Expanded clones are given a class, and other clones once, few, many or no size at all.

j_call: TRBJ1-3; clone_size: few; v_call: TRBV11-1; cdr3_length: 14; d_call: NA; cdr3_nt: TGTGCCAGCAGTGCGACAGATGGGGGAAACACCATATATTTT; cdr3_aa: CASSATDGGNTIYF
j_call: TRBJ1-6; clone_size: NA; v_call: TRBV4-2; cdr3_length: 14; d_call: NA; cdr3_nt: TGTGCCAGCAGCCAAGAAGAAAGGACTTCACCCCTCCACTTT; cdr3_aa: CASSQEERTSPLHF
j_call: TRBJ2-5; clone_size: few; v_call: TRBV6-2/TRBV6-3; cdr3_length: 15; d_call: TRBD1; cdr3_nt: TGTGCCAGCAACGACAGGGGACCGTACCAAGAGACCCAGTACTTC; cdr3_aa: CASNDRGPYQETQYF
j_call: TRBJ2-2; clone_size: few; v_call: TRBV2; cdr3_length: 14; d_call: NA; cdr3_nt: TGTGCCAGCAGGCGGGGTCTGAACACCGGGGAGCTGTTTTTT; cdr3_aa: CASRRGLNTGELFF
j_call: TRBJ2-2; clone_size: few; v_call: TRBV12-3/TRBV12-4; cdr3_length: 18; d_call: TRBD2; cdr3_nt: TGTGCCAGCAGAGCCGGGACTAGCGGGAGGGCGAACACCGGGGAGCTGTTTTTT; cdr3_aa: CASRAGTSGRANTGELFF
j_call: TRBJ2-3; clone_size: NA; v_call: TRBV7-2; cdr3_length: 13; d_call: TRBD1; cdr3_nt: TGTGCCAGCAGAGGGGGCCGGACAGATACGCAGTGTTTT; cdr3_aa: CASRGGRTDTQCF
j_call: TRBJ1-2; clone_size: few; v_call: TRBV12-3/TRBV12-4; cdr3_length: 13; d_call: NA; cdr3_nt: TGTGCCAGCAGCTTCGAGGGCTCGCGTGGCTACACCTTC; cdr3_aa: CASSFEGSRGYTF
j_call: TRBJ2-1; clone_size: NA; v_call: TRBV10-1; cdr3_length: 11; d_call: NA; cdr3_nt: TGCGCCAGCAGTGAGTGCAATGAGCAGTTCTTC; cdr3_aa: CASSECNEQFF
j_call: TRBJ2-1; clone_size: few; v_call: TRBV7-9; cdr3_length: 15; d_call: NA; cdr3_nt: TGTGCCAGCAGCTTAAGACAGTCCCTCGGCGGAGAGCAGTTCTTC; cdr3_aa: CASSLRQSLGGEQFF
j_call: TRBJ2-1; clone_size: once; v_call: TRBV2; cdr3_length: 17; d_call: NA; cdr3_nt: TGTGCCAGCAGTATTCAAGCAGCGTATATCCAGGGGAATGAGCAGTTCTTC; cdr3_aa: CASSIQAAYIQGNEQFF
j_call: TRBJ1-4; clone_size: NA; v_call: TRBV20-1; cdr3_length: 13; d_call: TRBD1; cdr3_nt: TGCAGTGCTAGAGCAGGGGGGAATGAAAAACTGTTTTTT; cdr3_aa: CSARAGGNEKLFF
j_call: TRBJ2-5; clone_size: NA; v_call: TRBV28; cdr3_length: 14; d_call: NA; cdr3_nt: TGTGCCAGCAGTCAAGGACAGTCACAAGAGACCCAGTACTTC; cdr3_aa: CASSQGQSQETQYF
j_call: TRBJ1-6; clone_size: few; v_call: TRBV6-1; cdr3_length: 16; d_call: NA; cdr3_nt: TGTGCCAGCAGGACCCCGGGACGGACTGTGTTTTCACCCCTCCACTTT; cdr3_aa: CASRTPGRTVFSPLHF
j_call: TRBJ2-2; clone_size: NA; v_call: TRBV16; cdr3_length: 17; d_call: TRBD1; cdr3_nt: TGTGCCAGCAGCCAATTGCCCCCGGACAGGAGCGCCGGGGAGCTGTTTTTT; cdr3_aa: CASSQLPPDRSAGELFF
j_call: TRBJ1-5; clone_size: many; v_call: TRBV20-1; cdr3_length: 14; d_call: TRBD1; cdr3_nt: TGCAGTGCCGAAGCCCGGGACAGGAATCAGCCCCAGCATTTT; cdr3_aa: CSAEARDRNQPQHF
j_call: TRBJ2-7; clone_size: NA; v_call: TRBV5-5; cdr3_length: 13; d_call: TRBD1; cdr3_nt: TGTGCCAGCAGCCAGGGACAGGCCCACGAGCAGTACTTC; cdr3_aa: CASSQGQAHEQYF
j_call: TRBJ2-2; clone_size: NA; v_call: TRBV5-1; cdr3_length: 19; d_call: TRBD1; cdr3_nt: TGCGCCAGCAGCTTGGTGCGGCCCAGAGGACAGGCGAACACCGGGGAGCTGTTTTTT; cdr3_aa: CASSLVRPRGQANTGELFF
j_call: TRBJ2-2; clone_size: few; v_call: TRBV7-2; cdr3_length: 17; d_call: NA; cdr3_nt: TGTGCCAGCAGCCCTTTGTTTGGGGGCCGTGTCACCGGGGAGCTGTTTTTT; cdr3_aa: CASSPLFGGRVTGELFF
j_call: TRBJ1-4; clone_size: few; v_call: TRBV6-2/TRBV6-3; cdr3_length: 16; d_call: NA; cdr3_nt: TGTGCCAGCAGTTCGGAAATGTTTACAACTAATGAAAAACTGTTTTTT; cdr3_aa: CASSSEMFTTNEKLFF
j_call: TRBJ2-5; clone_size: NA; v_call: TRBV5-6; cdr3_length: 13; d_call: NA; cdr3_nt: TGTGCCAGCAGCTTTCCCCACCAAGAGACCCAGTACTTC; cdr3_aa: CASSFPHQETQYF
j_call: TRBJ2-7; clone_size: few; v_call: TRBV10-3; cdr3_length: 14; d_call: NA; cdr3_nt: TGTGCCATCACGGATGGGACATTCACAGGCGAGCAGTACTTC; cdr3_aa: CAITDGTFTGEQYF
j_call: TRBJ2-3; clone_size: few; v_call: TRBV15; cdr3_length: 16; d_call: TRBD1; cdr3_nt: TGTGCCACCAGCCGGGGACAGGGCGTGGGAACAGATACGCAGTATTTT; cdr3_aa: CATSRGQGVGTDTQYF
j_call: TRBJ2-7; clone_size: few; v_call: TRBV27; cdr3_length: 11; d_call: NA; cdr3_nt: TGTGCCAGCAGTAAACACTACGAGCAGTACTTC; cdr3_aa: CASSKHYEQYF
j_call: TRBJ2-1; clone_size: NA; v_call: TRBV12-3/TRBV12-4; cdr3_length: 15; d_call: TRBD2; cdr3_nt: TGTGCCAGCAGTTCTAGCGGGGGGGCCGTAGGTGAGCAGTTCTTC; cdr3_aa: CASSSSGGAVGEQFF
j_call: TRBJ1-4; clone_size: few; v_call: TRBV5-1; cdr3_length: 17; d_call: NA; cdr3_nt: TGCGCCAGCAGCCCGGGACTCGGCGGAGCAACTAATGAAAAACTGTTTTTT; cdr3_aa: CASSPGLGGATNEKLFF
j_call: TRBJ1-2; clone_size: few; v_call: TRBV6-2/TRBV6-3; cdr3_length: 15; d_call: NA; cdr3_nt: TGTGCCAGCAGTTACGGGTTGCTCCAGATCTATGGCTACACCTTC; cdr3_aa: CASSYGLLQIYGYTF
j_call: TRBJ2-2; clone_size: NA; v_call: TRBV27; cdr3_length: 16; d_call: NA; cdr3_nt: TGTGCCAGCAGTTTAATAGCGACTATGAACACCGGGGAGCTGTTTTTT; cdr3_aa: CASSLIATMNTGELFF
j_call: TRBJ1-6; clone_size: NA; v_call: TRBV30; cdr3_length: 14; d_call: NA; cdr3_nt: TGTGCCTGGAGTGAGGGTCCGGGGAACTCACCCCTCCACTTT; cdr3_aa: CAWSEGPGNSPLHF
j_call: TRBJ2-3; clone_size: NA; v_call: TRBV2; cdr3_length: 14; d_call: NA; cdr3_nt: TGTGCCAGCAGTGCAGCTACAAGCACAGATACGCAGTATTTT; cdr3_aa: CASSAATSTDTQYF
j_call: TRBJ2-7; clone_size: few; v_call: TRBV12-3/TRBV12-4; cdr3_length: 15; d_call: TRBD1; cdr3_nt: TGTGCCAGCAGTTTAAAGGGACAGGGGACCTACGAGCAGTACTTC; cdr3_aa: CASSLKGQGTYEQYF
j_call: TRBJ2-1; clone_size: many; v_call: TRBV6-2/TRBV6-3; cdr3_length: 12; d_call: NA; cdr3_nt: TGTGCCAGCAAGATACTAGCCTCTGAGCAGTTCTTC; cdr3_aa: CASKILASEQFF
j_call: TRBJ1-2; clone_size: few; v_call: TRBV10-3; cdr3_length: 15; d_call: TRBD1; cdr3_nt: TGTGCCACCCAGGACAGGGGCGCACTTAACTATGGCTACACCTTC; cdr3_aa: CATQDRGALNYGYTF
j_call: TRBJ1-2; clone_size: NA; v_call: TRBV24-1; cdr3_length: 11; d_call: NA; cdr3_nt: TGTGCCACCAGTTCCCAAAGGGGGTACACCTTC; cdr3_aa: CATSSQRGYTF
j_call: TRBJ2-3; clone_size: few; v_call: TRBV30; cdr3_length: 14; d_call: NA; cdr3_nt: TGTGCCTGGAGTGCGGGATCCCTCACAGATACGCAGTATTTT; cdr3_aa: CAWSAGSLTDTQYF
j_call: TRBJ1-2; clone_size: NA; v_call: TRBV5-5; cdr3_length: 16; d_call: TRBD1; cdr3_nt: TGTGCCAGCAGATCTACCGGACAGGGATTTAACTATGGCTACACCTTC; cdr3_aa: CASRSTGQGFNYGYTF
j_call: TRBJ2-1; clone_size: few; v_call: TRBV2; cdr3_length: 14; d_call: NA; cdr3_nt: TGTGCCAGCAGTGAAGACAGGGTCTCCAATGAGCAGTTCTTC; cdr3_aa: CASSEDRVSNEQFF
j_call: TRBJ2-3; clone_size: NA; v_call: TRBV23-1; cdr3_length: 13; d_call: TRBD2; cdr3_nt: TGCGCCAGCAATCTGGGAAGCGGGACTGCTCAGTATTTT; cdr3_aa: CASNLGSGTAQYF
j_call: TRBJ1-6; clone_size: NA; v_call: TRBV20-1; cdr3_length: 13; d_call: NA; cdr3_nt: TGCAAGGCCGGTGAGGGGTATAATTCACCCCTCCACTTT; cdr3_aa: CKAGEGYNSPLHF
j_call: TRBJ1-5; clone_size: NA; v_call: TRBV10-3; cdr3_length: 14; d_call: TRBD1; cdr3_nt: TGTGCCATCAGTGGGACAGGGGGTAATCAGCCCCAGCATTTT; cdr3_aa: CAISGTGGNQPQHF
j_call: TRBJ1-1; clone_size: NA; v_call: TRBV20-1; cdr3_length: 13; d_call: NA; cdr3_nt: TGCAGTGCAAGGGTATGGGGGGGCACTGAAGCTTTCTTT; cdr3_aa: CSARVWGGTEAFF
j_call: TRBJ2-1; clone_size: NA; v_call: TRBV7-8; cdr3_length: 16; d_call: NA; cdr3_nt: TGTGCCAGCAGCTTACGAGGAAAGAGCTCCTACAATGAGCAGTTCTTC; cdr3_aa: CASSLRGKSSYNEQFF
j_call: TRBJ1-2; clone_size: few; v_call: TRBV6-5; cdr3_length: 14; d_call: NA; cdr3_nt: TGTGCCAGCAGTTACTCTCCCCACAGCTATGGCTACACCTTC; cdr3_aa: CASSYSPHSYGYTF
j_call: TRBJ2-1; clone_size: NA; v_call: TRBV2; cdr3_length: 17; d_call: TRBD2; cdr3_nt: TGTGCCAGCAGTGTACCCCCTAGCGGGGGGGCTCTGAATGAGCAGTTCTTC; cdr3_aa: CASSVPPSGGALNEQFF
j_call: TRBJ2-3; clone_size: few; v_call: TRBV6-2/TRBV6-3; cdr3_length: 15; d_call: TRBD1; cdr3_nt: TGTGCCAGCAGTTACTGGACAGGGGGCCAAGATACGCAGTATTTT; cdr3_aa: CASSYWTGGQDTQYF
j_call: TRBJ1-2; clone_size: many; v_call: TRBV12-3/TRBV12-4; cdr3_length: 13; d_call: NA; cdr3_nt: TGTGCCAGCAGTTCAGACAGGAGCTATGGCTACACCTTC; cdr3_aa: CASSSDRSYGYTF
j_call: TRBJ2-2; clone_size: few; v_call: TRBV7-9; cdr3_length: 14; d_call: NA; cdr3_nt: TGTGCCAGCAGCCGTTTATATCCCACCGGGGAGCTGTTTTTT; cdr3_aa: CASSRLYPTGELFF
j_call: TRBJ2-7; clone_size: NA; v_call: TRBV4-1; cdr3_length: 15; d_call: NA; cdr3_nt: TGCGCCAGCAGCCAAGTGCCGGGGGCCTCCTACGAGCAGTACTTC; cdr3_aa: CASSQVPGASYEQYF
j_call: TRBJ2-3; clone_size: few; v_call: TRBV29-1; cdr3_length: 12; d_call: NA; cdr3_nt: TGCAGCGCCGCCGATGGGCACGATACGCAGTATTTT; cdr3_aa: CSAADGHDTQYF
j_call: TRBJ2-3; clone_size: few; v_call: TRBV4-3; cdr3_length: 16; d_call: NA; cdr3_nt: TGCGCCAGCAGCCAAGCGGCAGGCGCGTACACAGATACGCAGTATTTT; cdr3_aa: CASSQAAGAYTDTQYF
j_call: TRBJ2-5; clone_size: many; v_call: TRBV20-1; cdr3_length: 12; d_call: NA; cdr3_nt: TGCAGTGCTAGGAGGGGAGAAGAGACCCAGTACTTC; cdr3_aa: CSARRGEETQYF
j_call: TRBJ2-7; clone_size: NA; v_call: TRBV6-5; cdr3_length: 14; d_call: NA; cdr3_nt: TGTGCCAGCAGTTCTAGGACGGTTCCCAACGAGCAGTACTTC; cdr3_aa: CASSSRTVPNEQYF
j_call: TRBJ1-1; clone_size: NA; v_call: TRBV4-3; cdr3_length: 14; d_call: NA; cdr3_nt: TGCGCCAGCAGCGCCCACAGGGTGTGGACTGAAGCTTTCTTT; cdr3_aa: CASSAHRVWTEAFF
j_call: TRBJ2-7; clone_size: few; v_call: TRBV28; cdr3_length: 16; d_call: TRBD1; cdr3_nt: TGTGCCAGCACCACCTTGGGACAGGGCCCGACCTACGAGCAGTACTTC; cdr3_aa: CASTTLGQGPTYEQYF